The 28 T cell receptor beta chains below were found in one sample sequenced in a study of blood T cell repertoires in COVID-19. Libraries were prepared by immunoSEQ multiplex PCR; TCRdb keeps only in-frame clonotypes and omits some of them. The sample comprises roughly 41,000 clones, roughly 85% of which are singletons, and 4.3% rests with the top ten. The sample was peripheral blood. The receptors come from a man in his fifties or sixties with acute or convalescent COVID-19.

The chain employs TRBV4-2 and TRBJ1-3; 11 bases fit TRBD1. The CDR3 length is 18 residues. The trim removed 4 bases at V and 0 bases at J, leaving 8 bases unmatched. Looked up from germline, CDR1 is LGHNA and CDR2 is YNFKEQ. The CDR3 nucleotides read TGTGCCAGCAGCCGCATGGGACAGGGGGGTCTCTCTGGAAACACCATATATTTT. As protein: CASSRMGQGGLSGNTIYF.

Sample share makes this clone medium-sized. The chain employs TRBV18 and TRBJ1-2, with D perhaps matching TRBD1 (6 bases). Trimming took 4 bases from V and 2 from J, leaving 17 bases between them. The CDR3 runs to 16 residues. Germline CDR1 and CDR2: KGHSH and LQKENI. The CDR3 spells CASSRPGTSVNYGYTF. CDR3 DNA: TGTGCCAGCTCACGTCCCGGGACATCTGTAAACTATGGCTACACCTTC. Together with reference TRBV18 and TRBJ1-2, the CDR3 gives the full variable domain: NAGVMQNPRHLVRRRGQEARLRCSPMKGHSHVYWYRQLPEEGLKFMVYLQKENIIDESGMPKERFSAEFPKEGPSILRIQQVVRGDSAAYFCASSRPGTSVNYGYTFGSGTRLTVV.

The chain is built from TRBV6-2 or TRBV6-3 and TRBJ2-7, with 7 positions matching TRBD2. CDR3 length: 18 amino acids. Germline lookup yields CDR1 MNHEY and CDR2 SVGEGT. V shed 2 bases, J shed 1 base, and the junction held 14 bases outside the gene matches. The CDR3: CASSYDVLAGTRSYEQYF. The CDR3 region has the DNA TGTGCCAGCAGTTACGATGTGTTAGCGGGTACTAGATCCTACGAGCAGTACTTC.

V and J are TRBV30 and TRBJ1-2, with D perhaps matching TRBD1 (5 bases). Germline CDR1 GTSNPN, CDR2 SVGIG (reference sequence). Trimming removed 2 bases from V and 4 bases from J, with 17 bases in between. This CDR3 is built from 15 residues. The CDR3 spells CAWSKVGGFSYGYTF. The CDR3 region has the DNA TGTGCCTGGAGTAAGGTCGGGGGGTTTTCCTATGGCTACACCTTC.

V gene TRBV4-1 combines with J gene TRBJ1-1, with 7 nucleotides matching TRBD1. Unmatched junction bases numbered 15, after V lost 7 bases and J lost 7 bases. Germline assignment: CDR1 MGHRA and CDR2 YSYEKL. The CDR3 sequence is 15 residues long. CDR3 DNA: TGCGCCAGCACCTTTTGGCACGAGGGGGCTGGTGAAGCTTTCTTT. Translation: CASTFWHEGAGEAFF.

This clone was recorded only once. This chain uses TRBV7-9 with TRBJ1-2; D is undetermined. CDR3 length: 13 amino acids. The V gene lost 1 base and the J gene lost 2 bases, with 5 bases spanning the gap. Germline CDR1 SEHNR, CDR2 FQNEAQ (reference sequence). CDR3 in DNA: TGTGCCAGCAGCTTAGGCAGGAACTATGGCTACACCTTC. Protein: CASSLGRNYGYTF.

This sequence joins TRBV19 and TRBJ1-4; no clear D gene. V was cut by 1 base and J by 8 bases, with 17 bases left in between. CDR1 and CDR2 (germline): LNHDA, SQIVND (reference sequence). This CDR3 contains 16 residues. The CDR3 region is CASSIGGGSAREKLFF. The CDR3 coding sequence is TGTGCCAGTAGTATAGGCGGCGGGTCGGCTCGGGAAAAACTGTTTTTT.

The chain joins TRBV10-3 to TRBJ2-6; the D gene is possibly TRBD1 (5 bases). The V end was cut by 3 bases, the J end by 2 bases, with 14 bases between. CDR3 length: 17 amino acids. Germline V gene lookup returns CDR1 ENHRY and CDR2 SYGVKD. The CDR3, as DNA: TGTGCCATCAGTGATCTAGGTGCAGGGACTGGGGCCAACGTCCTGACTTTC. It translates to CAISDLGAGTGANVLTF.

The chain links TRBV7-9 to TRBJ1-6; no clear D gene. The germline V and J ends were trimmed by 3 bases and 6 bases, with 9 bases remaining between them. Germline CDR1 is SEHNR and CDR2 is FQNEAQ (reference sequence). This CDR3 has 14 amino acids. CDR3 in amino acids: CASSFREGNSPLHF. In nucleotides, the CDR3 is TGTGCCAGCAGCTTCCGCGAGGGTAATTCACCCCTCCACTTT.

V is TRBV21-1 and J is TRBJ2-2; the table assigns TRBD1, which was not confirmed against the DNA. TRBV21-1 is a known pseudogene. The length of the CDR3 is 16 residues. CDR3 nucleotides: TGTGCCAGCAGCGCCCGCCGGACAGGGAGGGCCGGGGAGCTGTTTTTT. It is translated as CASSARRTGRAGELFF.

CDR3 nucleotide sequence: TGTGCCAGCAGCCCACAGGGGGCGCTTAGAGGCTACACCTTC. Residues: CASSPQGALRGYTF. The rearrangement uses TRBV7-2 and TRBJ1-2, with 9 bases lining up with TRBD1. Germline CDR1 is SGHTA and CDR2 is FQGNSA. The CDR3 spans 14 residues. Trimming at V came to 5 bases and at J to 8 bases, leaving 9 bases not matched to a gene.

This clone has more than one count but fewer than ten. The chain combines TRBV6-5 with TRBJ1-1, with 7 bases matching TRBD1. Germline lookup yields CDR1 MNHEY and CDR2 SVGAGI. Trimming cost V 6 bases and J 11 bases; bases outside gene matches: 18. The CDR3 consists of 15 residues. The CDR3 is CASSDRQGAVREAFF. The DNA of the CDR3 is TGTGCCAGCAGCGACCGACAGGGAGCTGTGCGTGAGGCTTTCTTT.

The V gene is TRBV12-5, the J gene TRBJ1-1; possible D gene TRBD1, 5 bases. The V end lost 1 base, the J end lost 1 base, and 13 bases lay between the germline ends. The CDR3 is made up of 16 amino acids. Germline lookup yields CDR1 LGHNT and CDR2 FRNRAP. The CDR3 protein is CASGLDPTRENTEAFF. The CDR3 bases are TGTGCTAGTGGTTTGGACCCCACCAGGGAGAACACTGAAGCTTTCTTT.

The gene calls are TRBV5-1 and TRBJ1-4; 8 positions match TRBD1. The V and J ends lost 5 bases and 8 bases, in that order; junction bases with no gene match: 11. The CDR3 extends over 15 amino acids. Germline CDR1 SGHRS, CDR2 YFSETQ. This CDR3 reads CASRDSQGEGEKLFF. The CDR3 DNA sequence: TGCGCCAGCAGAGACTCACAGGGGGAGGGGGAAAAACTGTTTTTT.

V is TRBV28 and J is TRBJ2-3; 9 bases align to TRBD2. V shed 6 bases and J 2 bases; nucleotides not matched to a gene: 15. Germline V lookup: CDR1 MDHEN, CDR2 SYDVKM. The CDR3 has 18 amino acids. Here the CDR3 DNA reads TGTGCCAGCAGCCGGCGGCGGGGGGGCGGCCCCAACACAGATACGCAGTATTTT. This translates into CASSRRRGGGPNTDTQYF. Using reference TRBV28 and TRBJ2-3 for the parts outside the CDR3, the full variable domain is DVKVTQSSRYLVKRTGEKVFLECVQDMDHENMFWYRQDPGLGLRLIYFSYDVKMKEKGDIPEGYSVSREKKERFSLILESASTNQTSMYLCASSRRRGGGPNTDTQYFGPGTRLTVL.

V is TRBV6-5 and J is TRBJ1-2, with TRBD1 identical over 8 bases. Unmatched junction bases numbered 4, after V lost 7 bases and J lost 3 bases. This CDR3 is built from 13 residues. Germline V gene sequence: CDR1 MNHEY, CDR2 SVGAGI. The CDR3 DNA is TGTGCCAGCACGGACAGGGAGTACTATGGCTACACCTTC. Amino acids: CASTDREYYGYTF.

This clone has a handful of counts. This chain uses TRBV30 with TRBJ2-2; 9 bases map to TRBD2. The germline V gene has CDR1 GTSNPN and CDR2 SVGIG (reference sequence). V shed 1 base, J shed 4 bases, and the junction held 4 bases outside the gene matches. The CDR3 is made up of 15 amino acids. The chain's CDR3 is CAWSAAAGGTGELFF. DNA for the CDR3: TGTGCCTGGAGTGCGGCAGCGGGGGGCACCGGGGAGCTGTTTTTT.

This clone was observed a single time. The chain is built from TRBV5-1 and TRBJ2-7; the D gene is possibly TRBD2 (7 bases). The CDR3 has 15 amino acids. CDR1 and CDR2 (germline): SGHRS, YFSETQ. V lost 3 bases and J 0 bases, leaving 13 bases between the germline ends. In nucleotides, the CDR3 is TGCGCCAGCAGCTGGGAGGGAGGGGGCTCCTACGAGCAGTACTTC. Its protein product is CASSWEGGGSYEQYF.

A word on this clone: The DNA is left out, because the CDR3 cannot be placed on it with certainty; the CDR3 is given as TCRdb lists it. CDR3 residues: CASSSNRGGQYFGYTF. The chain is built from TRBV6-5 and TRBJ1-2. The CDR3 numbers 16 amino acids, ends counted. Germline assignment: CDR1 MNHEY and CDR2 SVGAGI.

The genes are TRBV3-1 (or the pseudogene TRBV3-2) and TRBJ2-6; D unclear. V gave up 1 base and J gave up 1 base, with 8 bases separating them. The CDR3 extends over 16 amino acids. From germline, CDR1 is LGHDT and CDR2 YNNKEL (reference sequence). The CDR3 sequence: CASSQVFPSGANVLTF. The CDR3 bases are TGTGCCAGCAGCCAAGTGTTTCCATCTGGGGCCAACGTCCTGACTTTC.

The chain combines TRBV19 with TRBJ1-5; 7 positions match TRBD1. V was pared by 7 bases and J by 7 bases, with 13 bases of the junction left unmatched. Germline CDR1 is LNHDA and CDR2 is SQIVND (reference sequence). The CDR3 runs 15 residues. CDR3 DNA sequence: TGTGCCAGTACCATGACAGGGAATCTCAGGCAGCCCCAGCATTTT. It encodes CASTMTGNLRQPQHF.

This clone was detected once. The chain combines TRBV6-5 with TRBJ1-5, with D perhaps matching TRBD1 (6 bases). This CDR3 contains 15 residues. Germline V gives CDR1 MNHEY, CDR2 SVGAGI. Trimming stripped 6 bases from V and 4 bases from J, with 16 bases between. The CDR3 here is CASSPRGGTNQPQHF. The CDR3 coding sequence is TGTGCCAGCAGCCCCCGGGGGGGCACAAATCAGCCCCAGCATTTT.

This clone was counted once. This chain links TRBV4-2 with TRBJ1-1; 10 bases fit TRBD1. The junction had 9 bases not matched to a gene; V was cut back by 4 bases and J by 1 base. Germline values: CDR1 LGHNA, CDR2 YNFKEQ. The length of the CDR3 is 17 residues. In nucleotides, the CDR3 is TGTGCCAGCAGCCCCCGCGGGACAGGGGCTACGAACACTGAAGCTTTCTTT. Its protein is CASSPRGTGATNTEAFF.

CDR3 residues: CASEVIAGGPYEQYF. The CDR3 nucleotides are TGTGCCAGCGAGGTGATAGCGGGGGGGCCATACGAGCAGTACTTC. V gene TRBV7-2 combines with J gene TRBJ2-7, with 11 positions matching TRBD2. The CDR3 runs to 15 residues. V lost 8 bases, J lost 4 bases, and 10 bases stayed unmatched. Germline assignment: CDR1 SGHTA and CDR2 FQGNSA.

This sequence joins TRBV6-2 or TRBV6-3 and TRBJ2-1; 8 nucleotides agree with TRBD1. The CDR3 is 15 residues long. Germline V gene sequence: CDR1 MNHEY, CDR2 SVGEGT. The V segment lost 6 bases and the J segment 4 bases; nucleotides outside the gene matches: 8. The CDR3 DNA reads TGTGCCAGCAGCTTTCAGGGGGCCTCATACAATGAGCAGTTCTTC. This gives the protein CASSFQGASYNEQFF.

The gene calls are TRBV2 and TRBJ2-2; D is perhaps TRBD1 (6 bases). Between the trimmed V and J ends, which lost 7 bases and 2 bases, there was a span of 17 bases. The CDR3 runs to 16 residues. Germline V gene data show CDR1 as SNHLY and CDR2 as FYNNEI. CDR3 region: CASTRSGTTNTGELFF. The CDR3 nucleotides are TGTGCCAGCACTAGATCGGGGACAACCAACACCGGGGAGCTGTTTTTT.

The rearrangement uses TRBV7-2 and TRBJ2-5; D unresolved. The V end lost 1 base, the J end lost 1 base, and 10 bases lay between the germline ends. The germline CDR1 and CDR2 sequences are SGHTA and FQGNSA. The CDR3 covers 15 residues. CDR3 in DNA: TGTGCCAGCAGCTTAGTCGAGTCGGTCCAAGAGACCCAGTACTTC. Encoded protein: CASSLVESVQETQYF.

This clone was found a few times. The chain combines TRBV14 with TRBJ1-2; 8 bases match TRBD1. Looked up from germline, CDR1 is SGHDN and CDR2 is FVKESK. The CDR3 spans 17 residues. V lost 1 base, J lost 4 bases, and 11 bases stayed unmatched. CDR3 loop: CASSQAVGQALLYGYTF. The CDR3 nucleotides are TGTGCCAGCAGCCAAGCCGTGGGACAGGCCCTTCTCTATGGCTACACCTTC.